This T cell receptor beta chain was captured by sequencing in a study of T cells in Graves' hyperthyroidism and ophthalmopathy. About the study: Prior to any treatment, at the point of initial diagnosis, peripheral blood was collected.

Per the germline V gene, CDR1 is KGHDR and CDR2 is SFDVKD. The CDR3 has 18 amino acids. It was RNA transcripts that yielded the amplified TCR beta CDR3 regions. The HTBI set primed first-round TCR CDR3 RT-PCR. TCRdb processed the multiplex PCR reads anew with MiXCR; each CDR3 protein has one entry. Here the sample spans about 300,000 distinct CDR3 sequences, around 13% being singletons. The V call is TRBV24-1, the J call TRBJ2-1, with TRBD2 identical over 14 bases. TRBJ2-7 matches the DNA end more closely, so the J call is doubtful. This receptor was identified in a middle-aged woman with Graves' hyperthyroidism. The sequencing sample was made of blood. CDR3: CATSDSWGTSGSYNEQYF. Here the CDR3 DNA reads TGTGCCACCAGTGATTCCTGGGGGACTAGCGGGAGTTACAATGAGCAGTACTTC.